The 22 T cell receptor beta chains presented below share a single source sample, sequenced in a study of cytomegalovirus exposure and HLA in healthy donors. Generated by immunoSEQ multiplex PCR, the TCRdb table keeps only in-frame clones and is missing some. The sample carries 220,000 or so clones, approximately 87% recorded once. The sample consisted of PBMCs. The receptors were gathered from a woman younger than 35 in good health and CMV-seronegative.

The J gene is TRBJ2-5, the V gene TRBV5-4; D is unresolved. Trimming took 2 bases from V and 2 from J, leaving 10 bases between them. CDR3 length equals 14 residues. Per germline, CDR1 SGHNT and CDR2 YYREEE (reference sequence). CDR3 region: CASSFLQRQETQYF. The CDR3 DNA reads as TGTGCCAGCAGCTTTTTACAGCGACAAGAGACCCAGTACTTC.

This sequence joins TRBV27 and TRBJ2-7, with 7 bases lining up with TRBD1. Germline CDR1 is MNHEY and CDR2 is SMNVEV (reference sequence). This CDR3 spans 12 amino acids. The J segment lost 6 bases and the V segment lost 6 bases, leaving 5 bases of the junction unmatched. The CDR3 region is CASSDRVGEQYF. The CDR3 DNA reads as TGTGCCAGCAGCGACAGGGTAGGCGAGCAGTACTTC.

V gene TRBV6-1 combines with J gene TRBJ1-2; tentatively, D is TRBD1 (5 bases). This CDR3 contains 13 residues. V lost 3 bases, J lost 2 bases, and 7 bases lay in between. Germline values: CDR1 MNHNS, CDR2 SASEGT. The CDR3 loop is CASSDRENYGYTF. CDR3 sequence (DNA): TGTGCCAGCAGTGACAGGGAAAACTATGGCTACACCTTC.

The J gene is TRBJ1-4, the V gene TRBV30, with TRBD1 matching over 7 bases. J lost 8 bases, V lost 1 base, and 16 bases had no gene match. The CDR3 runs to 17 residues. The germline gives CDR1 GTSNPN, CDR2 SVGIG (reference sequence). DNA of the CDR3: TGTGCCTGGAGTGCCCTCTCCTCGACAGGGTCGGACGAAAAACTGTTTTTT. The encoded protein is CAWSALSSTGSDEKLFF.

The V call is TRBV5-1, the J call TRBJ2-7; D call uncertain. The CDR3 has 13 amino acids. Germline V CDR1 and CDR2: SGHRS, YFSETQ. The V and J ends lost 2 bases and 0 bases respectively, with 6 bases between them. The CDR3 DNA is TGCGCCAGCAGCTTTCAGCTCTCCTACGAGCAGTACTTC. It translates to CASSFQLSYEQYF.

J is TRBJ2-1 and V is TRBV5-6, with TRBD2 matching 11 bases. J lost 8 bases, V lost 3 bases, and 7 bases had no gene match. This CDR3 has 15 amino acids. Germline lookup yields CDR1 SGHDT and CDR2 YYEEEE. The CDR3 region is CASSSPTSGMDEQFF. The CDR3 region has the DNA TGTGCCAGCAGCTCCCCGACTAGCGGGATGGATGAGCAGTTCTTC.

The rearrangement joins TRBV30 to TRBJ1-3; D call uncertain. CDR1 and CDR2 from the germline V gene are GTSNPN and SVGIG (reference sequence). The CDR3 sequence is 14 residues long. V lost 0 bases to trimming and J lost 1 base, with 7 bases between them. In DNA, the CDR3 is TGTGCCTGGAGTGTACGGAGATCTGGAAACACCATATATTTT. Amino acid sequence: CAWSVRRSGNTIYF.

The chain combines TRBV20-1 with TRBJ1-2; D remains ambiguous. Germline V gene lookup returns CDR1 DFQATT and CDR2 SNEGSKA (reference sequence). The CDR3 is 11 amino acids. The V and J ends lost 6 bases and 8 bases respectively, with 13 bases between them. The CDR3 sequence: CSARIVGGYTF. Written as DNA, the CDR3 is TGCAGTGCCCGAATAGTTGGCGGCTACACCTTC.

Points on this clone: In the same sample, other DNA sequences code for this CDR3. The rearrangement uses TRBV11-2 and TRBJ2-7; unclear D gene. Germline loops: CDR1 SGHAT, CDR2 FQNNGV. This CDR3 spans 12 amino acids. V was cut by 1 base and J by 3 bases, with 4 bases left in between. The CDR3 DNA sequence: TGTGCCAGCAGCTTAGGCAGCTACGAGCAGTACTTC. This sequence encodes CASSLGSYEQYF.

This clone appeared a single time. The V and J genes are TRBV13 and TRBJ2-7, with D possibly matching TRBD1 (7 bases). V was cut by 1 base and J by 2 bases, with 12 bases left in between. The CDR3 runs 15 residues. Germline V CDR1 and CDR2: PRHDT, FYEKMQ (reference sequence). The CDR3 loop is CASSLEQGGTYEQYF. CDR3 nucleotides: TGTGCCAGCAGCTTAGAGCAGGGGGGCACCTACGAGCAGTACTTC.

The J gene is TRBJ1-6, the V gene TRBV5-1; D perhaps matches TRBD1 (6 bases). V was cut by 4 bases and J by 7 bases, with 18 bases left in between. In germline, CDR1 is SGHRS, CDR2 YFSETQ. CDR3 length equals 16 residues. The CDR3 sequence is CASSRQTGRGNSPLHF. The CDR3 DNA is TGCGCCAGCAGCAGACAAACAGGGCGTGGAAATTCACCCCTCCACTTT.

This clone was seen once. The gene calls are TRBV27 and TRBJ1-1, with 8 bases that match TRBD1. This CDR3 is 14 amino acids long. V lost 8 bases, J lost 3 bases, and 8 bases stayed unmatched. Germline CDR1 reads MNHEY; CDR2 reads SMNVEV (reference sequence). In nucleotides, the CDR3 is TGTGCCAGCGGCGAAGGGACAGGCTACACTGAAGCTTTCTTT. The encoded protein is CASGEGTGYTEAFF.

This clone came up once. The J gene is TRBJ2-4, the V gene TRBV29-1; D unclear. The CDR3 runs 13 residues. The V gene lost 6 bases and the J gene lost 0 bases, with 9 bases spanning the gap. In germline, CDR1 is SQVTM, CDR2 ANQGSEA. CDR3 sequence reads: CSVELKAKNIQYF. The CDR3 region has the DNA TGCAGCGTGGAACTGAAAGCCAAAAACATTCAGTACTTC. Using reference TRBV29-1 and TRBJ2-4 for the parts outside the CDR3, the full variable domain is SAVISQKPSRDICQRGTSLTIQCQVDSQVTMMFWYRQQPGQSLTLIATANQGSEATYESGFVIDKFPISRPNLTFSTLTVSNMSPEDSSIYLCSVELKAKNIQYFGAGTRLSVL.

J is TRBJ1-1 and V is TRBV2; D uncertain. Germline CDR1 SNHLY, CDR2 FYNNEI. This CDR3 comprises 10 residues. The V gene lost 6 bases and the J gene lost 8 bases, with 7 bases spanning the gap. CDR3 nucleotides: TGTGCCAGCAGGATGACGGAAGCTTTCTTT. This sequence encodes CASRMTEAFF.

The chain employs TRBV7-6 and TRBJ2-3; D gene uncertain. Deletions cut 5 bases from V and 1 base from J, with 10 bases between. The CDR3 spans 14 residues. CDR1 and CDR2 (germline): SGHVS, FNYEAQ. CDR3 in DNA: TGTGCCAGCAGCCCCGCCGGTGGCACAGATACGCAGTATTTT. Its translation is CASSPAGGTDTQYF. The full variable domain, completed using reference TRBV7-6 and TRBJ2-3, is GAGVSQSPRYKVTKRGQDVALRCDPISGHVSLYWYRQALGQGPEFLTYFNYEAQQDKSGLPNDRFSAERPEGSISTLTIQRTEQRDSAMYRCASSPAGGTDTQYFGPGTRLTVL.

This chain links TRBV7-8 with TRBJ1-1; 10 nucleotides match TRBD1. CDR3 size: 14 residues. The V and J ends lost 5 bases and 4 bases, in that order; junction bases with no gene match: 4. Germline-derived CDR1 and CDR2 are SGHVS and FQNEAQ. Here the CDR3 DNA reads TGTGCCAGCAGCCCAAGACAGGGGGCCACTGAAGCTTTCTTT. This gives the protein CASSPRQGATEAFF.

A few counts support this clone. The chain has TRBV5-1 and TRBJ2-7; D is possibly TRBD2 (6 bases). Germline V CDR1 and CDR2: SGHRS, YFSETQ. Trimming removed 0 bases at V and 5 bases at J, with 15 bases between. CDR3 length: 15 amino acids. CDR3 amino acids: CASSLAGLERHEQYF. CDR3 in DNA: TGCGCCAGCAGCTTGGCGGGACTCGAACGCCACGAGCAGTACTTC. The full variable domain, completed using reference TRBV5-1 and TRBJ2-7, is KAGVTQTPRYLIKTRGQQVTLSCSPISGHRSVSWYQQTPGQGLQFLFEYFSETQRNKGNFPGRFSGRQFSNSRSEMNVSTLELGDSALYLCASSLAGLERHEQYFGPGTRLTVT.

The chain combines TRBV5-5 with TRBJ1-6; TRBD1 matches 7 bases. The ends lost 4 bases at V and 11 bases at J; junction bases unmatched: 12. The CDR3 consists of 15 residues. Germline V CDR1 and CDR2: SGHKS, YYEKEE (reference sequence). CDR3 DNA sequence: TGTGCCAGCAGCCTTACACAGGGGAGGCTCCCACCCCTCCACTTT. This encodes CASSLTQGRLPPLHF.

The chain is built from TRBV11-2 and TRBJ1-1; D is perhaps TRBD1 (5 bases). The germline CDR1 and CDR2 sequences are SGHAT and FQNNGV. This CDR3 is built from 12 residues. The V and J ends lost 7 bases and 5 bases respectively, with 11 bases between them. The CDR3 loop is CASTNGGTEAFF. The CDR3 coding sequence is TGTGCCAGCACCAATGGGGGGACTGAAGCTTTCTTT.

This chain joins TRBV27 and TRBJ1-5; possible D gene TRBD1, 5 bases. V lost 3 bases and J lost 3, with 9 bases in between. Germline CDR1 reads MNHEY; CDR2 reads SMNVEV (reference sequence). This CDR3 is built from 14 residues. The chain's CDR3 is CASSFAGHNQPQHF. The CDR3, as DNA: TGTGCCAGCAGTTTCGCAGGGCACAATCAGCCCCAGCATTTT.

The J gene is TRBJ2-7, the V gene TRBV28; D gene unclear. Germline V gene lookup returns CDR1 MDHEN and CDR2 SYDVKM. V lost 5 bases and J 6 bases, leaving 8 bases between the germline ends. The CDR3 sequence is 11 residues long. Here the CDR3 DNA reads TGTGCCAGCAGTGCCCCGGGCGAGCAGTACTTC. Translation gives CASSAPGEQYF.

By frequency in the sample, this clone is medium-sized (0.01 to 0.1%). V and J are TRBV5-1 and TRBJ1-4; a possible D gene is TRBD1 (5 bases). The germline V gene has CDR1 SGHRS and CDR2 YFSETQ. The CDR3 is 15 amino acids. Deletions cut 0 bases from V and 0 bases from J, with 6 bases between. CDR3 region: CASSLAGSTNEKLFF. The CDR3 DNA follows: TGCGCCAGCAGCTTGGCAGGGTCAACTAATGAAAAACTGTTTTTT.